This T cell receptor (beta chain) was identified in a study of blood T cell repertoires in COVID-19. Data came from immunoSEQ multiplex PCR; TCRdb stores just in-frame clones and leaves some out. Of 450,000 to 500,000 clones listed, approximately 85% were seen once; the top ten hold approximately 3.2%. CDR1 is SGHDN, CDR2 FVKESK, per germline. Trimming cost V 0 bases and J 7 bases, with 13 bases left between them. This CDR3 spans 15 amino acids. Sequencing input: peripheral blood. The receptor's source is a human donor in a cohort sampled during active COVID-19. The chain couples TRBV14 to TRBJ2-1; D gene uncertain. The CDR3 spells CASSQDTVPWNEQFF. The CDR3 DNA follows: TGTGCCAGCAGCCAAGATACAGTCCCCTGGAATGAGCAGTTCTTC.